This TCR beta chain was identified in a study of T cell responses to AZD1222 COVID-19 vaccine. Profiled with immunoSEQ multiplex PCR; TCRdb holds only in-frame clones, not every one. This sample has 90,000 or so clones, with approximately 90% found just once. Looked up from germline, CDR1 is SGHAT and CDR2 is FQNNGV. Trimming removed 0 bases at V and 8 bases at J, with 11 bases between. The CDR3 contains 15 residues. Sequencing was performed on peripheral blood, taken on day 0 of AZD1222 vaccination. The V and J genes are TRBV11-2 and TRBJ1-6; a possible D gene is TRBD1 (5 bases). The sequence was collected from an adult in good health. This CDR3 reads CASSLEAGLDSPLHF. The CDR3 nucleotides are TGTGCCAGCAGCTTAGAGGCAGGGCTGGATTCACCCCTCCACTTT.